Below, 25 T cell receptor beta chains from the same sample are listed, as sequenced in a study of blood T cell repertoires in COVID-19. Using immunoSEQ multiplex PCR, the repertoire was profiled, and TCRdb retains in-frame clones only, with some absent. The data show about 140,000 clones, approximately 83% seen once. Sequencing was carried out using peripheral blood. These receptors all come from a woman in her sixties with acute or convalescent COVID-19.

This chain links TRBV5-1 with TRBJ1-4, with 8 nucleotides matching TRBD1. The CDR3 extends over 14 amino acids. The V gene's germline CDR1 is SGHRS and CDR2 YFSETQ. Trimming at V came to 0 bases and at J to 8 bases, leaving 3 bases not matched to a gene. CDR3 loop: CASSLVGQGEKLFF. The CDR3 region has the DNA TGCGCCAGCAGCTTGGTTGGACAGGGAGAAAAACTGTTTTTT.

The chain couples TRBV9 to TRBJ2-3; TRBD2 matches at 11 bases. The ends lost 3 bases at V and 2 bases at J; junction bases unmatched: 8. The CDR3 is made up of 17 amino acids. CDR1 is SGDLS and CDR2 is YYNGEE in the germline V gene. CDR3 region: CASSGALAGGPTDTQYF. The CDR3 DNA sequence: TGTGCCAGCAGCGGAGCCCTAGCGGGAGGCCCCACAGATACGCAGTATTTT.

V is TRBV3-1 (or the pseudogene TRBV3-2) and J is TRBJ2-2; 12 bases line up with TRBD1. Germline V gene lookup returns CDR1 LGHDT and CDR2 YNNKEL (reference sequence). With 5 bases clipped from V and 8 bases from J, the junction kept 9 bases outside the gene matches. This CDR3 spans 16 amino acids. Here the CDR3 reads CASSREGQGASGELFF. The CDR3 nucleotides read TGTGCCAGCAGCAGGGAGGGACAGGGGGCGTCGGGGGAGCTGTTTTTT.

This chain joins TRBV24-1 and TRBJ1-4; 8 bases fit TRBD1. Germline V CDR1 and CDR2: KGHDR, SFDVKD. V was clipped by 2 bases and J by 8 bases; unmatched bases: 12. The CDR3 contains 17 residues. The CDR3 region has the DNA TGTGCCACCAGTGATTCCGCAGGGGGCGTAGGAAAAGAAAAACTGTTTTTT. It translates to CATSDSAGGVGKEKLFF.

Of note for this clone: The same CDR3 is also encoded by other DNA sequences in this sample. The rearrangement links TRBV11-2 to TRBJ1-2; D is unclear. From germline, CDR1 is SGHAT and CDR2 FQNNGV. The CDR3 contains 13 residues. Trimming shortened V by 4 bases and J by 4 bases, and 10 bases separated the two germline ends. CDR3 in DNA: TGTGCCAGCAGCTCGACCGGGGTCTATGGCTACACCTTC. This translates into CASSSTGVYGYTF. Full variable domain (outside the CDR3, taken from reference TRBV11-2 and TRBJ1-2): EAGVAQSPRYKIIEKRQSVAFWCNPISGHATLYWYQQILGQGPKLLIQFQNNGVVDDSQLPKDRFSAERLKGVDSTLKIQPAKLEDSAVYLCASSSTGVYGYTFGSGTRLTVV.

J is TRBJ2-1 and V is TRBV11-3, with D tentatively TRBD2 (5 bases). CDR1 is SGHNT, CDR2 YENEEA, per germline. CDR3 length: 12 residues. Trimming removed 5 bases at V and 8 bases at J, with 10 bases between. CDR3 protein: CASSAGPYEQFF. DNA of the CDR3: TGTGCCAGCAGCGCGGGCCCCTATGAGCAGTTCTTC.

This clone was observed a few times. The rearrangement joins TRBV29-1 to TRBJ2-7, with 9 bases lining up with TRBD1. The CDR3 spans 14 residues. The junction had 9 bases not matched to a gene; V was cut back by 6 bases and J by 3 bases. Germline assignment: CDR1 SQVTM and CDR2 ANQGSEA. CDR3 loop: CSVRPGQGVYEQYF. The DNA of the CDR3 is TGCAGCGTCCGACCGGGACAGGGAGTCTACGAGCAGTACTTC.

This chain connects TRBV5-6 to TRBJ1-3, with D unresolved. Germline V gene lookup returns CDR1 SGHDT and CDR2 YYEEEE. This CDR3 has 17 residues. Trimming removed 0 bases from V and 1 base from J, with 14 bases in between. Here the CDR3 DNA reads TGTGCCAGCAGCTTGGGGGCAGGCCTGACGTCTGGAAACACCATATATTTT. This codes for CASSLGAGLTSGNTIYF. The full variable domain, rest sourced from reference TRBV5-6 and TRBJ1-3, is DAGVTQSPTHLIKTRGQQVTLRCSPKSGHDTVSWYQQALGQGPQFIFQYYEEEERQRGNFPDRFSGHQFPNYSSELNVNALLLGDSALYLCASSLGAGLTSGNTIYFGEGSWLTVV.

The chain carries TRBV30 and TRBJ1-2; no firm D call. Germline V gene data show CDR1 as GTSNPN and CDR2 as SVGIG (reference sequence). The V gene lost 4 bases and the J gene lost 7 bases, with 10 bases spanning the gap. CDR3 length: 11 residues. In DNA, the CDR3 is TGTGCCTGGAACCAGGAGGGTGGCTACACCTTC. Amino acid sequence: CAWNQEGGYTF.

Written as DNA, the CDR3 is TGTGCCAGCAGCACCGTAAGCGGCGAGCAGTACTTC. This sequence encodes CASSTVSGEQYF. The V gene is TRBV11-2, the J gene TRBJ2-7; possible D gene TRBD2, 5 bases. The V gene's germline CDR1 is SGHAT and CDR2 FQNNGV. The CDR3 has 12 amino acids. V lost 5 bases and J 6 bases, leaving 11 bases between the germline ends.

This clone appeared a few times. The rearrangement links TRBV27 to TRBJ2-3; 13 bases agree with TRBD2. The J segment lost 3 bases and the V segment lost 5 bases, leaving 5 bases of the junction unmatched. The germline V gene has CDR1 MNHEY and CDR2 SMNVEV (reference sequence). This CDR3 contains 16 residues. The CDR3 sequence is CASSRTSGSWTDTQYF. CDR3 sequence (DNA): TGTGCCAGCAGTAGGACTAGCGGGAGTTGGACAGATACGCAGTATTTT.

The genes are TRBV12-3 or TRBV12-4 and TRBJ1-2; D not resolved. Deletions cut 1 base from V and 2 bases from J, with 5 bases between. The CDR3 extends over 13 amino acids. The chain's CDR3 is CASSLGPNYGYTF. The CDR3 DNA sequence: TGTGCCAGCAGTTTAGGGCCGAACTATGGCTACACCTTC.

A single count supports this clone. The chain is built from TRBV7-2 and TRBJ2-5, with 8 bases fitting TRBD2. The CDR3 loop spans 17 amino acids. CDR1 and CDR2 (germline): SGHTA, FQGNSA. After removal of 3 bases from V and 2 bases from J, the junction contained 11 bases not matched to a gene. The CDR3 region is CASSFPGRGEWQETQYF. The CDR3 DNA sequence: TGTGCCAGCAGCTTCCCCGGGAGGGGTGAGTGGCAAGAGACCCAGTACTTC.

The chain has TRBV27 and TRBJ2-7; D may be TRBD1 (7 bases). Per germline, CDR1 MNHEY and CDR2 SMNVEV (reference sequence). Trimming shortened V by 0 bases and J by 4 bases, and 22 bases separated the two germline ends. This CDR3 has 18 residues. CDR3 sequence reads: CASSLSPGGRTFNYEQYF. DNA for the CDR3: TGTGCCAGCAGTTTATCGCCAGGGGGGCGGACGTTTAATTACGAGCAGTACTTC.

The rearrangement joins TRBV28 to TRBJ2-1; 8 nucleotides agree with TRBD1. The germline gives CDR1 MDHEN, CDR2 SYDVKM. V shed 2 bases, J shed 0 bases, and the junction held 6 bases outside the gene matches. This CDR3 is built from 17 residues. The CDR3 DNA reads TGTGCCAGCAGTTTAAGCGACAGGGGTAACTCCTACAATGAGCAGTTCTTC. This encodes CASSLSDRGNSYNEQFF. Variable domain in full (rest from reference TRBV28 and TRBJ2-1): DVKVTQSSRYLVKRTGEKVFLECVQDMDHENMFWYRQDPGLGLRLIYFSYDVKMKEKGDIPEGYSVSREKKERFSLILESASTNQTSMYLCASSLSDRGNSYNEQFFGPGTRLTVL.

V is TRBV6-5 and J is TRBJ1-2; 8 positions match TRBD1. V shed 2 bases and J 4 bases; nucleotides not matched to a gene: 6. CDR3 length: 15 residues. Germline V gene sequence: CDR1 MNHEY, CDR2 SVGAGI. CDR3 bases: TGTGCCAGCAGTTACCCGGACAGGGTTGCCTATGGCTACACCTTC. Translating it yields CASSYPDRVAYGYTF.

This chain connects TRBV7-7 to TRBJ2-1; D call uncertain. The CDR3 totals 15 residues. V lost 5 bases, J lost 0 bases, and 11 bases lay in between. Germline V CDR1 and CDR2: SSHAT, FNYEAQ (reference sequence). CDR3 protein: CASSLDFLSYNEQFF. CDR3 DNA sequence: TGTGCCAGCAGCCTCGACTTCCTCTCCTACAATGAGCAGTTCTTC.

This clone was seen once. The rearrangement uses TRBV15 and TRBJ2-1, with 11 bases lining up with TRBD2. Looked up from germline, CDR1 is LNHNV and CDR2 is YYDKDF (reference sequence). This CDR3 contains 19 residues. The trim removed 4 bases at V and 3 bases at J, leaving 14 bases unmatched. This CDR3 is CATSTSSALAGGFYNEQFF. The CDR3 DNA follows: TGTGCCACCAGCACATCATCAGCCTTAGCGGGAGGGTTCTACAATGAGCAGTTCTTC. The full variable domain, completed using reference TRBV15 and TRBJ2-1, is DAMVIQNPRYQVTQFGKPVTLSCSQTLNHNVMYWYQQKSSQAPKLLFHYYDKDFNNEADTPDNFQSRRPNTSFCFLDIRSPGLGDTAMYLCATSTSSALAGGFYNEQFFGPGTRLTVL.

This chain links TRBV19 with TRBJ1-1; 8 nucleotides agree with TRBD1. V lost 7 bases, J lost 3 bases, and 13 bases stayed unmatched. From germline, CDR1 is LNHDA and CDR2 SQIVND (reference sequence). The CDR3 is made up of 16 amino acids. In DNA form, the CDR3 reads TGTGCCAGTACCCCACAGGGGGACAGTTACGACACTGAAGCTTTCTTT. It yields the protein CASTPQGDSYDTEAFF.

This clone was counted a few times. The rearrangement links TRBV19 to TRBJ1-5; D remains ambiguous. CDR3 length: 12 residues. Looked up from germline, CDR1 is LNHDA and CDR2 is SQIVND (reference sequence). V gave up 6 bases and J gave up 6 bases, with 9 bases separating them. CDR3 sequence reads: CASRRDTQPQHF. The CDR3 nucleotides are TGTGCCAGTAGGAGGGATACTCAGCCCCAGCATTTT. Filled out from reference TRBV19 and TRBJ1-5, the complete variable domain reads DGGITQSPKYLFRKEGQNVTLSCEQNLNHDAMYWYRQDPGQGLRLIYYSQIVNDFQKGDIAEGYSVSREKKESFPLTVTSAQKNPTAFYLCASRRDTQPQHFGDGTRLSIL.

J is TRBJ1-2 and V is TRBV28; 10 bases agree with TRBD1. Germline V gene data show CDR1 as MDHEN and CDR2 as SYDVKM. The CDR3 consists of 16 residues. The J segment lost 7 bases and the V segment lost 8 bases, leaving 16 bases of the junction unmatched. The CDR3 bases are TGTGCCAGCGGCCAGACAGGGGGCGAATTATTGGGTGGCTACACCTTC. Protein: CASGQTGGELLGGYTF.

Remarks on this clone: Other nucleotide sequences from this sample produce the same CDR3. The CDR3, as DNA: TGTGCCAGCAGCGCGGGACAGGTGAACACTGAAGCTTTCTTT. This gives the protein CASSAGQVNTEAFF. The chain recombines TRBV9 with TRBJ1-1; 8 bases fit TRBD1. The germline CDR1 and CDR2 sequences are SGDLS and YYNGEE. The CDR3 is 14 amino acids. The trim removed 3 bases at V and 0 bases at J, leaving 1 base unmatched.

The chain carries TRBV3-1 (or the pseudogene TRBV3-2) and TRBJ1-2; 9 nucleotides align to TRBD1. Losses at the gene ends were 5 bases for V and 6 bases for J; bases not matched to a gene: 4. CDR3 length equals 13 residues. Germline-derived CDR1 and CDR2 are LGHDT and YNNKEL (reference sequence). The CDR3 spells CASSARQGDGYTF. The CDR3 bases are TGTGCCAGCAGCGCACGACAGGGGGATGGCTACACCTTC.

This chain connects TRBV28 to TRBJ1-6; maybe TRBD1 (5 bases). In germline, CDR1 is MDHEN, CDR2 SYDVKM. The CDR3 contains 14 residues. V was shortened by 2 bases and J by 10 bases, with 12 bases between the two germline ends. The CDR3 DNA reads TGTGCCAGCAGTTTAGGAGGGGCACAGTCACCCCTCCACTTT. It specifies CASSLGGAQSPLHF.

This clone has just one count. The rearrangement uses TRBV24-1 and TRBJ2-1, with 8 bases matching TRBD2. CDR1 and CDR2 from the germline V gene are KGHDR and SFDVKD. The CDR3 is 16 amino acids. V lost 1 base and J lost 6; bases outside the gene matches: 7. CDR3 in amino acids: CATSDFSSGRSNEQFF. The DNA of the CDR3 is TGTGCCACCAGTGATTTTTCCAGCGGGAGATCCAATGAGCAGTTCTTC.